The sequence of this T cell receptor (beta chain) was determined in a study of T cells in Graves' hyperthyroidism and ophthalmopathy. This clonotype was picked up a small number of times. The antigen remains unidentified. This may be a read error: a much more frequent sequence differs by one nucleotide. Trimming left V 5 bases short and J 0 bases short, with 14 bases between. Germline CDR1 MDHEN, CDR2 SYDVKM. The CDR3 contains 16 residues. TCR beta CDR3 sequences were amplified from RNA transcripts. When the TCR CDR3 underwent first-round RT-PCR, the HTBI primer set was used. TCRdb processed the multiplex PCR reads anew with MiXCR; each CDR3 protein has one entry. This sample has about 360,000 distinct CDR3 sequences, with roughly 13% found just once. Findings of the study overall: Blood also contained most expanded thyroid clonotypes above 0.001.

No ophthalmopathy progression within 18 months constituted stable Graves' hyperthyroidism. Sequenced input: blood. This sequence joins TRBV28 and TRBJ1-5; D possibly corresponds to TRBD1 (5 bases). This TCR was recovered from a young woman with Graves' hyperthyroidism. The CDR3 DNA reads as TGTGCCAGCAGTGCCCGGGACGCCTATAGCAATCAGCCCCAGCATTTT. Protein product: CASSARDAYSNQPQHF.